This T cell receptor beta chain was captured in a study of yellow fever vaccine responses in identical twins. Between the trimmed V and J ends, which lost 8 bases and 1 base, there was a span of 18 bases. There are 16 residues in the CDR3. The V gene's germline CDR1 is MDHEN and CDR2 SYDVKM. TCRdb reprocessed the RT-PCR reads via MiXCR and lists one record per CDR3 protein. The sample has about 2,400 distinct CDR3 sequences; 82% are singletons. V usage is TRBV28 and J usage is TRBJ2-4; unclear D gene. The source material was T cells from blood (PBMCs), unsorted or a sorted subset (not recorded which), sampled before or after yellow fever vaccination (not recorded which). This clonotype was obtained from a female donor who received the yellow fever vaccine. CDR3 DNA: TGTGCCAGCGCAAAGCTCCCTTCTCTGGCCAAAAACATTCAGTACTTC. It is translated as CASAKLPSLAKNIQYF.